This T cell receptor (beta chain) stems from a study of T cell responses to AZD1222 COVID-19 vaccine. The CDR3 extends over 15 amino acids. The V end lost 6 bases, the J end lost 5 bases, and 19 bases lay between the germline ends. CDR1 is MNHEY and CDR2 is SVGEGT in the germline V gene. TCRdb's table, derived via immunoSEQ multiplex PCR, lists solely in-frame clones and lacks some. The sample comprises 150,000 or so clones, about 93% of which are singletons, and around 0.66% rests with the top ten. The V call is TRBV6-2 or TRBV6-3, the J call TRBJ1-1; weak D call: TRBD1 (5 bases). The input for sequencing was peripheral blood, taken on day 0 of AZD1222 vaccination. The sequence was collected from an adult in good health. The CDR3 bases are TGTGCCAGCAGCGCCTACCCACCACGGGGGACTGAAGCTTTCTTT. Protein product: CASSAYPPRGTEAFF.